The clone carrying this T cell receptor beta chain was counted only a few times. Its antigen is not known. This sample is part of a study of blood T cells in healthy people across ages. Study results and caveats: Both naive CD4+ cell counts and diversity were greater in long-lived donors than in aged donors.

CDR3 length equals 14 residues. Germline CDR1 and CDR2: SGHRS and YFSETQ. Trimming took 2 bases from V and 6 from J; bases not matched to a gene: 7. For the second PCR, which ran for roughly 7 to 11 cycles, a sample-barcoded 5' primer and a J-beta primer mix were used. Via MiXCR, TCRdb re-called the 5' RACE reads, giving one row per CDR3 protein. The table has more than 500,000 distinct CDR3 sequences, roughly a quarter seen once. This sample was also put to use in a study of T cells of mothers and their children. That study reports: Donation involved a few healthy Caucasian mothers and the six children that they had.

Material for sequencing was blood. The receptor was isolated from a boy aged 2 to 10 in good health. This chain links TRBV5-1 with TRBJ1-1, with 7 bases lining up with TRBD1. CDR3 sequence reads: CASSLFGQVAEAFF. DNA of the CDR3: TGCGCCAGCAGCTTATTCGGACAGGTGGCTGAAGCTTTCTTT.